This T cell receptor (beta chain) derives from a study of Ad26.COV2.S vaccination and SARS-CoV-2 variants. General study findings and limits: Similar non-spike TCR breadth was seen in vaccine and placebo recipients.

Method: immunoSEQ multiplex PCR; TCRdb's copy keeps in-frame clones and lacks some. The data show roughly 100,000 clones, roughly 75% seen once. Details on this clone: No antigen is known for it.

Trimming took off 6 bases at V and 6 bases at J, with 9 bases between the two ends. The CDR3 runs 13 residues. Per the germline V gene, CDR1 is MNHEY and CDR2 is SVGEGT. This chain joins TRBV6-2 or TRBV6-3 and TRBJ1-6; D is possibly TRBD1 (6 bases). Material: peripheral blood, obtained after recovery from COVID-19. This receptor was taken from a human donor who had recovered from COVID-19. The CDR3 DNA reads as TGTGCCAGCAGCGGACAGCCTAATTCACCCCTCCACTTT. Its translation is CASSGQPNSPLHF.